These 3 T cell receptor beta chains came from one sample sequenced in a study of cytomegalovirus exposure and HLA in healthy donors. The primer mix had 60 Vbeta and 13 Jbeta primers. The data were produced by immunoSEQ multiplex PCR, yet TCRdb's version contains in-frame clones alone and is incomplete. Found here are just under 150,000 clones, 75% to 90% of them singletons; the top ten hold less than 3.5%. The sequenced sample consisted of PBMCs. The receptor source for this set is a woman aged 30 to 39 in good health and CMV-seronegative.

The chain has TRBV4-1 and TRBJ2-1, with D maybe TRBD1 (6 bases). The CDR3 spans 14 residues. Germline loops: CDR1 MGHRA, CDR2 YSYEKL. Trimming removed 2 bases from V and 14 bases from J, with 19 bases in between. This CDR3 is CASSQLLAGTREFF. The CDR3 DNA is TGCGCCAGCAGCCAACTCTTGGCCGGGACAAGGGAGTTCTTC.

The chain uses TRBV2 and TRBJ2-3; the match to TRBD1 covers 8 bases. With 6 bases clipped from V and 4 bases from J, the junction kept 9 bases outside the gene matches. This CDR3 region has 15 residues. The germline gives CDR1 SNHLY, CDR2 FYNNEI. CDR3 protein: CASSVMYRGADTQYF. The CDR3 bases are TGTGCCAGCAGCGTAATGTACAGGGGGGCAGATACGCAGTATTTT.

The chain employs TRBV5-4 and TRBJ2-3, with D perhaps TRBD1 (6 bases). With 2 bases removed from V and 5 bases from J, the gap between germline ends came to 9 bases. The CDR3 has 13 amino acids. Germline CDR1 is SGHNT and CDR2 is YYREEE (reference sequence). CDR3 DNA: TGTGCCAGCAGCTTACAGGGTCTAGATACGCAGTATTTT. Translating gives CASSLQGLDTQYF.